This TCR beta chain was found in a study of blood T cells in healthy people across ages. Next came a second PCR, run for about 7 to 12 cycles, which used a sample-barcoded 5' primer along with a J-beta primer mix. TCRdb analysed the 5' RACE reads with MiXCR anew, one entry per CDR3 protein. Here the sample spans 920,000 or so distinct CDR3 sequences, around 43% being singletons. There are a few counts of this clonotype. Germline CDR1 KGHSH, CDR2 LQKENI. Trimming at V came to 3 bases and at J to 4 bases, leaving 7 bases not matched to a gene. The CDR3 sequence is 17 residues long. The chain is built from TRBV18 and TRBJ2-5, with TRBD2 matching 14 bases. Sequenced input: blood. This clonotype was obtained from a woman aged 60-70 years in good health. The CDR3 nucleotides read TGTGCCAGCTCACCGAAGGGACTAGCGGGAGAGGTAGAGACCCAGTACTTC. It codes for CASSPKGLAGEVETQYF.